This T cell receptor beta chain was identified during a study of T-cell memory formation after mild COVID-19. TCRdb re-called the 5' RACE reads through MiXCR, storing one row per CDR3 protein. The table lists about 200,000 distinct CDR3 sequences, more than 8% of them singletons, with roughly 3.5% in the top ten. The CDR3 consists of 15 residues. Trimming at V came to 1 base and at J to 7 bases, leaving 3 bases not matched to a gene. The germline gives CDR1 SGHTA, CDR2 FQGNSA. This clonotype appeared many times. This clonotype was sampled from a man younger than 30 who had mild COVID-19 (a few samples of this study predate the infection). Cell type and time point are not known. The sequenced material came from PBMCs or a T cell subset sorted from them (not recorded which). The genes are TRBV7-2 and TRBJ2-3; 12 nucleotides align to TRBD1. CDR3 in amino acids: CASSLGDRGPNTQYF. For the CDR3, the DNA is TGTGCCAGCAGCTTAGGGGACAGGGGGCCGAATACGCAGTATTTT.